A selection of T cell receptor beta chains follows, all from one sample in a study of blood T cell repertoires in COVID-19. The method was immunoSEQ multiplex PCR; TCRdb's version includes in-frame clones alone and lacks a portion of them. Here the sample spans roughly 73,000 clones, roughly 84% being singletons. Input material: peripheral blood. Receptor source: a woman of 80 years or more with active or convalescent COVID-19. CDR3s include the opening cysteine and the closing phenylalanine or tryptophan. The D gene is left open where the match is weak. The listing skips clone size in some rows; elsewhere it reads once, few, many or a size class.

CDR3nt: TGTGCCAGCAGCGGGAATCAGCCCCAGCATTTT
CDR3aa: CASSGNQPQHF
abundance: NA
d_gene: NA
j_gene: TRBJ1-5
v_gene: TRBV28

CDR3nt: TGTGCCAGCAGCTTAGACAGGCCCTACGAGCAGTACTTC
CDR3aa: CASSLDRPYEQYF
abundance: NA
d_gene: NA
j_gene: TRBJ2-7
v_gene: TRBV7-2

CDR3nt: TGTGCCAGCAGCCAAGATCTAGCGGGGGCAAAAAACATTCAGTACTTC
CDR3aa: CASSQDLAGAKNIQYF
abundance: NA
d_gene: TRBD2
j_gene: TRBJ2-4
v_gene: TRBV3-1/TRBV3-2

CDR3nt: TGTGCCAGTAAGTCAGGGGTGCAAAACATTCAGTACTTC
CDR3aa: CASKSGVQNIQYF
abundance: NA
d_gene: NA
j_gene: TRBJ2-4
v_gene: TRBV19

CDR3nt: TGTGCCAGCAGTTTAAATCCCTTCGGTGAGCAGTTCTTC
CDR3aa: CASSLNPFGEQFF
abundance: few
d_gene: NA
j_gene: TRBJ2-1
v_gene: TRBV12-3/TRBV12-4

CDR3nt: TGTGCCAGCAGCCCCGGACTAGTAGCCGGGGAGCTGTTTTTT
CDR3aa: CASSPGLVAGELFF
abundance: NA
d_gene: TRBD2
j_gene: TRBJ2-2
v_gene: TRBV5-4

CDR3nt: TGTGCCACCAGCAGAGTTAGGGGGGGGGCTAATGAAAAACTGTTTTTT
CDR3aa: CATSRVRGGANEKLFF
abundance: NA
d_gene: NA
j_gene: TRBJ1-4
v_gene: TRBV15

CDR3nt: TGCGCCAGCAGCCCCTTGGCGGGGCCAGGTGGGACCGGGGAGCTGTTTTTT
CDR3aa: CASSPLAGPGGTGELFF
abundance: NA
d_gene: NA
j_gene: TRBJ2-2
v_gene: TRBV4-3

CDR3nt: TGTGCCAGCAGCCCCGGAACAACAGTAGAGACCCAGTACTTC
CDR3aa: CASSPGTTVETQYF
abundance: NA
d_gene: NA
j_gene: TRBJ2-5
v_gene: TRBV9

CDR3nt: TGTGCCAGCAGTTTAGACAGGGACAATCAGCCCCAGCATTTT
CDR3aa: CASSLDRDNQPQHF
abundance: NA
d_gene: TRBD1
j_gene: TRBJ1-5
v_gene: TRBV6-5

CDR3nt: TGTGCCAGCAGCTTTTTCGGGGGGGGATACCAAGAGACCCAGTACTTC
CDR3aa: CASSFFGGGYQETQYF
abundance: NA
d_gene: TRBD2
j_gene: TRBJ2-5
v_gene: TRBV11-2

CDR3nt: TGTGCCAGCAGCCTGGGGGGATCACTAAGGGAGCAGTACTTC
CDR3aa: CASSLGGSLREQYF
abundance: NA
d_gene: NA
j_gene: TRBJ2-7
v_gene: TRBV6-2/TRBV6-3

CDR3nt: TGTGCCACCAGCAGGATTCCTTATACTTTCCGGGACAGGGGATCCTACGAGCAGTACTTC
CDR3aa: CATSRIPYTFRDRGSYEQYF
abundance: NA
d_gene: TRBD1
j_gene: TRBJ2-7
v_gene: TRBV15

CDR3nt: TGTGCCAGCAGCTGGGCAGGGGTGAATTCACCCCTCCACTTT
CDR3aa: CASSWAGVNSPLHF
abundance: NA
d_gene: NA
j_gene: TRBJ1-6
v_gene: TRBV7-2

CDR3nt: TGTGCCAGCAGCCGAATGGCGGGGGGACTGACGGTGCAGTTCTTC
CDR3aa: CASSRMAGGLTVQFF
abundance: NA
d_gene: TRBD2
j_gene: TRBJ2-1
v_gene: TRBV3-1/TRBV3-2

CDR3nt: TGTGCCAGCAGCGGGGCCACCTTACCTTACCGGCAGTACTTC
CDR3aa: CASSGATLPYRQYF
abundance: few
d_gene: NA
j_gene: TRBJ2-7
v_gene: TRBV7-9

CDR3nt: TGTGCCTGGAGTACGGGGGAGAACACTGAAGCTTTCTTT
CDR3aa: CAWSTGENTEAFF
abundance: NA
d_gene: NA
j_gene: TRBJ1-1
v_gene: TRBV30

CDR3nt: TGTGCCAGCAGCTTGGCCTACCTCCGGGGGGGAGAGACCCAGTACTTC
CDR3aa: CASSLAYLRGGETQYF
abundance: NA
d_gene: TRBD2
j_gene: TRBJ2-5
v_gene: TRBV5-6